What follows describes a single T cell receptor beta chain. The data originate from a study of shared clonotypes between healthy human individuals. Clones were read by immunoSEQ multiplex PCR, and TCRdb kept only the in-frame ones, dropping some. The sample holds millions of clones; around 93% are singletons and the top ten take around 1.7%. With V trimmed by 5 bases and J by 5 bases, 10 bases remained unmatched. The germline V gene has CDR1 SGHNT and CDR2 YENEEA. CDR3 length equals 15 residues. Positively selected for CCR7, the CD45RO-negative cells used as naive CD8 cells excluded terminally differentiated effector memory CD45RA+ cells.

The sample taken for sequencing was naive CD8+ T cells from PBMCs. V usage is TRBV11-3 and J usage is TRBJ2-7; 9 bases fit TRBD1. This clonotype was obtained from a man in his late teens or twenties in good health. Some clones in this sample may be carry-over from other donors' samples. The chain's CDR3 is CASSTRQGEGHEQYF. The CDR3 DNA is TGTGCCAGCAGCACGCGACAGGGGGAGGGCCACGAGCAGTACTTC.